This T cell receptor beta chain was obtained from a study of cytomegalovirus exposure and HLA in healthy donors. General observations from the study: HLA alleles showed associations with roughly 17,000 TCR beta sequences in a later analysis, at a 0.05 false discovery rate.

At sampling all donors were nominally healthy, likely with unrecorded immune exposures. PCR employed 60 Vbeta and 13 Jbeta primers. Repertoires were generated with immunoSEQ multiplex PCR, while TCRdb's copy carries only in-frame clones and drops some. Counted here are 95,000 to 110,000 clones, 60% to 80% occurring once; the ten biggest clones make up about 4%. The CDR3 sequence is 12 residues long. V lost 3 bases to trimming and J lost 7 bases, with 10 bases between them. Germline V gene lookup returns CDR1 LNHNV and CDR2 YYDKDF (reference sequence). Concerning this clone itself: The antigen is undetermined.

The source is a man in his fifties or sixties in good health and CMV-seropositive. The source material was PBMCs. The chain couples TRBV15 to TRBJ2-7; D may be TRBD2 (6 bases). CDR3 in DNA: TGTGCCACCAGCAGCGCCAGCGGGGAGCAGTACTTC. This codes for CATSSASGEQYF.